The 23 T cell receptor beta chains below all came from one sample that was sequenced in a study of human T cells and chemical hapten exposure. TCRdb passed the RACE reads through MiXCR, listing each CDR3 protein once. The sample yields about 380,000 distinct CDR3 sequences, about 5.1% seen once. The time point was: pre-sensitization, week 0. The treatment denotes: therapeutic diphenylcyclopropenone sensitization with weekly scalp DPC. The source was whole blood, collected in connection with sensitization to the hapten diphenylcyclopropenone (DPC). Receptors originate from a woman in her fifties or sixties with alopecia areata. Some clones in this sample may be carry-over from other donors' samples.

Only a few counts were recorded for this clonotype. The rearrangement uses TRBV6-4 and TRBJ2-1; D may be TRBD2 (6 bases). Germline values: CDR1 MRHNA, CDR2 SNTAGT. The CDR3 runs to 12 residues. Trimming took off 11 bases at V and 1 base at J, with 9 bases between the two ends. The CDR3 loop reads CALGGSYNEQFF. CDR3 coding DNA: TGTGCCCTGGGGGGATCCTACAATGAGCAGTTCTTC.

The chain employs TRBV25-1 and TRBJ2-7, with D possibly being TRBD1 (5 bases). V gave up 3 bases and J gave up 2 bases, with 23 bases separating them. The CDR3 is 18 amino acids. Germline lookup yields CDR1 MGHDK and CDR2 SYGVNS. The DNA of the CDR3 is TGTGCCAGCAGTGACGAGCCCCTATTGACAGAGCTTACCTACGAGCAGTACTTC. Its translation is CASSDEPLLTELTYEQYF.

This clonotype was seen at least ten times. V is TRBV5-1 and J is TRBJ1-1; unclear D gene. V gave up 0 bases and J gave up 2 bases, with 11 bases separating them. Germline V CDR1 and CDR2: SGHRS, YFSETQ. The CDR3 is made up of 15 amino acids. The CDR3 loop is CASSLDGSRNTEAFF. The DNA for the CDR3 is TGCGCCAGCAGCTTGGATGGGTCTCGAAACACTGAAGCTTTCTTT.

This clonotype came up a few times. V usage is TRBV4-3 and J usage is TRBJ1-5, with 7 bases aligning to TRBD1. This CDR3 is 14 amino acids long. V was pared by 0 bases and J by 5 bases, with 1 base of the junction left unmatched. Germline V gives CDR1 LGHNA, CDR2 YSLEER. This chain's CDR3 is CASSQDTGDQPQHF. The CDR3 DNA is TGCGCCAGCAGCCAAGATACAGGGGATCAGCCCCAGCATTTT.

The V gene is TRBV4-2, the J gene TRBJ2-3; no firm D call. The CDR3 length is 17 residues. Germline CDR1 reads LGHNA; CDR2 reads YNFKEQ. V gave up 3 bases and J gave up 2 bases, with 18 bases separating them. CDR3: CASSQRLDSWDTDTQYF. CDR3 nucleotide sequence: TGTGCCAGCAGCCAGCGGTTGGATAGCTGGGACACAGATACGCAGTATTTT.

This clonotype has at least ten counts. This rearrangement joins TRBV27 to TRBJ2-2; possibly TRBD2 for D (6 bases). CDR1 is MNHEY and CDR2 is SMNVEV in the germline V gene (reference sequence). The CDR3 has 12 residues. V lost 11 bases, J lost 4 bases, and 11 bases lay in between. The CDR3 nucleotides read TGTGCCGGAGGGAAGAGCACCGGGGAGCTGTTTTTT. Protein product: CAGGKSTGELFF.

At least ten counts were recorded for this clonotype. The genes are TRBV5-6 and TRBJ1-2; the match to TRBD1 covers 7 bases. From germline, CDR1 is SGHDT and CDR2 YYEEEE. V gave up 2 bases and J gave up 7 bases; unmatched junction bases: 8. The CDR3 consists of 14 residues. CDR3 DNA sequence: TGTGCCAGCAGCTTTACAGAGGGGGCAGTTGGCTACACCTTC. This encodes CASSFTEGAVGYTF.

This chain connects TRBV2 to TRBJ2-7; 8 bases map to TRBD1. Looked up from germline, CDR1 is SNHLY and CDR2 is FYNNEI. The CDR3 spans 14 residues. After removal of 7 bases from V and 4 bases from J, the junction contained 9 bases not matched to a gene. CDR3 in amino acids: CASNEGTGKYEQYF. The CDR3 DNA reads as TGTGCCAGCAACGAAGGGACAGGCAAATACGAGCAGTACTTC.

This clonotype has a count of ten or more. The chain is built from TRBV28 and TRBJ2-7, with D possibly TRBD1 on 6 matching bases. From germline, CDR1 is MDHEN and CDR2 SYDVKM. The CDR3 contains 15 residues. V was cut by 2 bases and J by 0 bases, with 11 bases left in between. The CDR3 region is CASSLIGQNSYEQYF. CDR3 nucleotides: TGTGCCAGCAGTTTAATCGGACAGAACTCCTACGAGCAGTACTTC. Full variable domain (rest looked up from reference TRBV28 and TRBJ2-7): DVKVTQSSRYLVKRTGEKVFLECVQDMDHENMFWYRQDPGLGLRLIYFSYDVKMKEKGDIPEGYSVSREKKERFSLILESASTNQTSMYLCASSLIGQNSYEQYFGPGTRLTVT.

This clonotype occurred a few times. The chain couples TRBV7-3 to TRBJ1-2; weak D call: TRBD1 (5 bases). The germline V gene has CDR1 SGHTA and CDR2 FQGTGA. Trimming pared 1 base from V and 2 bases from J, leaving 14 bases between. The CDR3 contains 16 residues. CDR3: CASSLNPGPPNYGYTF. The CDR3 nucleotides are TGTGCCAGCAGCTTAAACCCAGGGCCCCCAAACTATGGCTACACCTTC.

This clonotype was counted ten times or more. The DNA of the CDR3 is TGTGCCACCAGTCAGCGGGGGTGGGGCACCGTGAACACTGAAGCTTTCTTT. Translating it yields CATSQRGWGTVNTEAFF. The chain employs TRBV15 and TRBJ1-1; D is perhaps TRBD1 (5 bases). CDR1 and CDR2 (germline): LNHNV, YYDKDF (reference sequence). The CDR3 totals 17 residues. V dropped 6 bases and J dropped 0 bases, with 20 bases sitting between them.

The CDR3 loop is CASRGLAGEQYF. The DNA for the CDR3 is TGTGCCAGCCGTGGACTAGCGGGAGAGCAGTACTTC. The chain employs TRBV6-2 or TRBV6-3 and TRBJ2-7, with 12 bases that match TRBD2. CDR3 length: 12 residues. V lost 8 bases to trimming and J lost 7 bases; unmatched junction nucleotides: 3. Germline-derived CDR1 and CDR2 are MNHEY and SVGEGT.

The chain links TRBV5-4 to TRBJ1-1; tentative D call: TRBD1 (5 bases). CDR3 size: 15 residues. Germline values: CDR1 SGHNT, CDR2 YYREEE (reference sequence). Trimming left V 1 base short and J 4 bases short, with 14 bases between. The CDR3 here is CASSLWGTGGTEAFF. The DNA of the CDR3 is TGTGCCAGCAGCTTGTGGGGGACCGGGGGCACTGAAGCTTTCTTT. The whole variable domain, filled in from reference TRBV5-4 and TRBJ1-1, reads ETGVTQSPTHLIKTRGQQVTLRCSSQSGHNTVSWYQQALGQGPQFIFQYYREEENGRGNFPPRFSGLQFPNYSSELNVNALELDDSALYLCASSLWGTGGTEAFFGQGTRLTVV.

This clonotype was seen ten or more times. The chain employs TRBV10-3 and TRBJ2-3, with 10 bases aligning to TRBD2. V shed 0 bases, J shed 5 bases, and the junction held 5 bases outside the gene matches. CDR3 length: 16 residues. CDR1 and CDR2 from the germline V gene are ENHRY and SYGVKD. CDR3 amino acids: CAISESSGRALDTQYF. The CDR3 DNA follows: TGTGCCATCAGTGAGTCCAGCGGGAGGGCCCTAGATACGCAGTATTTT.

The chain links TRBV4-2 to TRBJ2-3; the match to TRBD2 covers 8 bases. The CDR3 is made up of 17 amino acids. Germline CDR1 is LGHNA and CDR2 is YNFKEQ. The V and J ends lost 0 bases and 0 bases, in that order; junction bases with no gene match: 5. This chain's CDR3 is CASSQDGLAGSTDTQYF. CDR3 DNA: TGTGCCAGCAGCCAAGATGGGTTAGCGGGGAGCACAGATACGCAGTATTTT.

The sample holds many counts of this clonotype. CDR3: CSARDTRVSGANVLTF. The CDR3 region has the DNA TGCAGTGCTAGAGATACACGAGTCTCTGGGGCCAACGTCCTGACTTTC. This chain connects TRBV20-1 to TRBJ2-6; the D is unclear. CDR1 and CDR2 (germline): DFQATT, SNEGSKA (reference sequence). Trimming left V 0 bases short and J 0 bases short, with 9 bases between. This CDR3 is 16 amino acids long.

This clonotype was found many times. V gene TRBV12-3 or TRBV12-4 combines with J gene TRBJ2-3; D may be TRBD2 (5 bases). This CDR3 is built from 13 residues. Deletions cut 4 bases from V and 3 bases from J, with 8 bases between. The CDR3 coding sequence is TGTGCCAGCAGTTCCGGGAAGACAGATACGCAGTATTTT. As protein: CASSSGKTDTQYF.

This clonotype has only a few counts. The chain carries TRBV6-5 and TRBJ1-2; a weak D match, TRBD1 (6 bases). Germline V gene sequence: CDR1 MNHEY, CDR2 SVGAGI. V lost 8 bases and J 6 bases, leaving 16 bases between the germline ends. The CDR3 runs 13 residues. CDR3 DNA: TGTGCCAGCTCCCCGGGTAGGGGGGATGGCTACACCTTC. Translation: CASSPGRGDGYTF.

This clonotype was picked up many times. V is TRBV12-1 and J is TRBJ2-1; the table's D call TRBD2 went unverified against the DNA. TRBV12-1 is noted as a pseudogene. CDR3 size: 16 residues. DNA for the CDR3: TGTGCCAGCAGTGCTTTAGCGGGTCCCTCCTACAATGAGCAGTTCTTC. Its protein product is CASSALAGPSYNEQFF.

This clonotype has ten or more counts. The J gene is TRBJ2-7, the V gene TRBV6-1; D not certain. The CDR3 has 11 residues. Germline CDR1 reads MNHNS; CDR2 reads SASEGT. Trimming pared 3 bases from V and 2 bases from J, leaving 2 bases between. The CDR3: CASSDPYEQYF. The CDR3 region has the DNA TGTGCCAGCAGTGATCCCTACGAGCAGTACTTC.

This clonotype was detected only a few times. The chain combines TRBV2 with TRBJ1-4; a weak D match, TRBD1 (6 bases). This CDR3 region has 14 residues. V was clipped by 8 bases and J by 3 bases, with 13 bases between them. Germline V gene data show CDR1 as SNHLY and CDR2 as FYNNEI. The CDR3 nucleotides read TGTGCCAGCTCAAAGGGGGGGCCTAATGAAAAACTGTTTTTT. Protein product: CASSKGGPNEKLFF.

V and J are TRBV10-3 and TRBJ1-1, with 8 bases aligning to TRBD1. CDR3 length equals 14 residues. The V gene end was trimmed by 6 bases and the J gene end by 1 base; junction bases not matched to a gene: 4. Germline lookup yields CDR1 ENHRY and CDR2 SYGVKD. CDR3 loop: CAIRLQGENTEAFF. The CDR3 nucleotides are TGTGCCATCAGACTACAGGGGGAGAACACTGAAGCTTTCTTT.

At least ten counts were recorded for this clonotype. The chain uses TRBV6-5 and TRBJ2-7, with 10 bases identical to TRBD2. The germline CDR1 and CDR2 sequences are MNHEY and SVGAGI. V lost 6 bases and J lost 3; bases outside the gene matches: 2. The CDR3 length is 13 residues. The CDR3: CASRIAGGYEQYF. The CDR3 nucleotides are TGTGCCAGCAGAATAGCGGGGGGCTACGAGCAGTACTTC.